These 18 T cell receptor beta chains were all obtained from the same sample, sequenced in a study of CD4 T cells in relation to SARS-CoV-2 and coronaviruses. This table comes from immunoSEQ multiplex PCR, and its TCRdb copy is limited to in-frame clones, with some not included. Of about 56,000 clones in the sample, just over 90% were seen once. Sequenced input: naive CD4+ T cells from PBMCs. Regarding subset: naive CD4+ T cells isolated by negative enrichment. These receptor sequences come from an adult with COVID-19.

CDR3 region: CASSQGRNTEAFF. The DNA of the CDR3 is TGTGCCAGCAGCCAAGGGCGGAACACTGAAGCTTTCTTT. J is TRBJ1-1 and V is TRBV3-1 (or the pseudogene TRBV3-2); no definite D call. This CDR3 contains 13 residues. Trimming pared 1 base from V and 1 base from J, leaving 4 bases between. Germline CDR1 and CDR2: LGHDT and YNNKEL (reference sequence).

CDR3 sequence (DNA): TGTGCCAGCAGCTTTGGGTGCAGATTCTCAGATACGCAGTATTTT. Amino acids: CASSFGCRFSDTQYF. The V gene is TRBV12-1, the J gene TRBJ2-3; TRBD1 is taken as the D call from the table, unchecked against the DNA. TRBV12-1 corresponds to a pseudogene. The CDR3 length is 15 residues.

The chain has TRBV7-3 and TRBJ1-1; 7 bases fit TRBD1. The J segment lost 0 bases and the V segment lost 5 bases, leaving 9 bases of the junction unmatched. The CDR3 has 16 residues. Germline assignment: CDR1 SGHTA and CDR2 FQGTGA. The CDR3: CASSQNPGQLNTEAFF. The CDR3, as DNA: TGTGCCAGCAGCCAAAATCCGGGACAGCTGAACACTGAAGCTTTCTTT.

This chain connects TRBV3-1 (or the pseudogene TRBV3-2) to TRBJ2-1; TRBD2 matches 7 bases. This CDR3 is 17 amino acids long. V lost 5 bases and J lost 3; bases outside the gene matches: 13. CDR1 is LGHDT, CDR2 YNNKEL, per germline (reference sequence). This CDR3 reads CASSVPPSGRNYNEQFF. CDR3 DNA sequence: TGTGCCAGCAGCGTTCCTCCTAGCGGAAGAAACTACAATGAGCAGTTCTTC.

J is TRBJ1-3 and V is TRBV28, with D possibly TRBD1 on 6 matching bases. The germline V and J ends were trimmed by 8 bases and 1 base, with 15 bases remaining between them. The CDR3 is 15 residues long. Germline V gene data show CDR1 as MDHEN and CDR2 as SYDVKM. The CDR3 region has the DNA TGTGCCAGCGGGAGACAGGCCGTTTCTGGAAACACCATATATTTT. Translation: CASGRQAVSGNTIYF.

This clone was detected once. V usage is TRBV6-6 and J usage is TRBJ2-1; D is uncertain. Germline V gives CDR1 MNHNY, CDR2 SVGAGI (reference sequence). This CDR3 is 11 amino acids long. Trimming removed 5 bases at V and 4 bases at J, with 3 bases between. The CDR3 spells CASSPYNEQFF. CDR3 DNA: TGTGCCAGCAGTCCATACAATGAGCAGTTCTTC.

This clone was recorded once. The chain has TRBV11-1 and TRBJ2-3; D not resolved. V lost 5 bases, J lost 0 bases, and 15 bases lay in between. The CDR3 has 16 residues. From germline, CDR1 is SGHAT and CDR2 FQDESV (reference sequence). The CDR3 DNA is TGTGCCAGCAGCCCAACAATCAGATCTAGCACAGATACGCAGTATTTT. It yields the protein CASSPTIRSSTDTQYF.

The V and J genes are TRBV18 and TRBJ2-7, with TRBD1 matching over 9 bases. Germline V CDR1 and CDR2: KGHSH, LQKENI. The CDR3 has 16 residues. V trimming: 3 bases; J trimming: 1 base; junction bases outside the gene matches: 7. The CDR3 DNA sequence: TGTGCCAGCTCACCGGGGGACAGGGAGGGGTCCTACGAGCAGTACTTC. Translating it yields CASSPGDREGSYEQYF.

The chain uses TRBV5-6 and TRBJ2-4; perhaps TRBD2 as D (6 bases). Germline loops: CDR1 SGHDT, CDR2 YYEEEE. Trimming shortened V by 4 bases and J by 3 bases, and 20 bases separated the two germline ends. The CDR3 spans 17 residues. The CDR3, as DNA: TGTGCCAGCAGCCCATTAGGACTAAGAAGGGGCAAAAACATTCAGTACTTC. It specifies CASSPLGLRRGKNIQYF.

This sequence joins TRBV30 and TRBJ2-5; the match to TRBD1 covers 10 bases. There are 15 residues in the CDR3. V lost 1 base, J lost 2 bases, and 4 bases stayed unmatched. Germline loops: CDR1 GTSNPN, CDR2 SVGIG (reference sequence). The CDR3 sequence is CAWSEGGQGQETQYF. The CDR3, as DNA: TGTGCCTGGAGTGAGGGGGGACAGGGGCAAGAGACCCAGTACTTC.

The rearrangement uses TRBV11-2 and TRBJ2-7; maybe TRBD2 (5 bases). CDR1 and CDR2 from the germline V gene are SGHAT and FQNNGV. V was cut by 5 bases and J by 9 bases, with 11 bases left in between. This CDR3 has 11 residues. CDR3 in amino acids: CASSPSGRQYF. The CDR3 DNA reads TGTGCCAGCAGCCCCAGCGGTCGGCAGTACTTC. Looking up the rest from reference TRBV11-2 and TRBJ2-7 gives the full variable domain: EAGVAQSPRYKIIEKRQSVAFWCNPISGHATLYWYQQILGQGPKLLIQFQNNGVVDDSQLPKDRFSAERLKGVDSTLKIQPAKLEDSAVYLCASSPSGRQYFGPGTRLTVT.

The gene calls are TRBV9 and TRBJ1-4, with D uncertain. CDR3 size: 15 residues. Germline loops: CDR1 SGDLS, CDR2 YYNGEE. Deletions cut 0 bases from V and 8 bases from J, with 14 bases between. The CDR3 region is CASSVDPLLSEKLFF. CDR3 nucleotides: TGTGCCAGCAGCGTAGATCCTCTACTTAGCGAAAAACTGTTTTTT.

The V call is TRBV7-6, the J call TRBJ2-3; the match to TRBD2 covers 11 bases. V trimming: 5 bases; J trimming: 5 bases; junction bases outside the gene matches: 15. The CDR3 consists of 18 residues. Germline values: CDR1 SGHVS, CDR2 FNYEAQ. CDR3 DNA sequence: TGTGCCAGCAGCACCATCCAGCTAGCGGGAGGCCGTGGAGATACGCAGTATTTT. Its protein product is CASSTIQLAGGRGDTQYF.

The CDR3 protein is CSARFYETQYF. In DNA form, the CDR3 reads TGCAGTGCTAGATTCTACGAGACCCAGTACTTC. V usage is TRBV20-1 and J usage is TRBJ2-5; no reliable D call. V lost 2 bases and J 5 bases, leaving 6 bases between the germline ends. Germline loops: CDR1 DFQATT, CDR2 SNEGSKA (reference sequence). This CDR3 comprises 11 residues.

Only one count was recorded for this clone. DNA of the CDR3: TGTGCCAGCTCACCACCGGGGGGATTCAATGAGCAGTTCTTC. Its translation is CASSPPGGFNEQFF. The chain employs TRBV18 and TRBJ2-1; tentatively, D is TRBD2 (6 bases). The V end lost 0 bases, the J end lost 6 bases, and 9 bases lay between the germline ends. From germline, CDR1 is KGHSH and CDR2 LQKENI. The CDR3 is made up of 14 amino acids.

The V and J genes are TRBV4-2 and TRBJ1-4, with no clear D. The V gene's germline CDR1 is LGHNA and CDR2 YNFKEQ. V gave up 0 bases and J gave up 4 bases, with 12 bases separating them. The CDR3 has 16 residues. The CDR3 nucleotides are TGTGCCAGCAGCCAAGATGCCTCGCGTATTAATGAAAAACTGTTTTTT. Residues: CASSQDASRINEKLFF.

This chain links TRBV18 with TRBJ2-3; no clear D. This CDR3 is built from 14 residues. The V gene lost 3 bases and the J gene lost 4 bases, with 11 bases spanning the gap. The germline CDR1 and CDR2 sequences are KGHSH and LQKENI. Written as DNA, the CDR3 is TGTGCCAGCTCACCTCTAGAGTCCCCAGATACGCAGTATTTT. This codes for CASSPLESPDTQYF.

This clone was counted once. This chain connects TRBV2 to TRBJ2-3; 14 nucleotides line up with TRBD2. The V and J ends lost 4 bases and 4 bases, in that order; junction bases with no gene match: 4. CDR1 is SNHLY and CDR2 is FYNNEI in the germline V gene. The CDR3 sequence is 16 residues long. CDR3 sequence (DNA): TGTGCCAGCAGTGGCCGACTAGCGGGAGGGCCAGATACGCAGTATTTT. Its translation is CASSGRLAGGPDTQYF.